This TCR beta chain stems from a study of T cells in Graves' hyperthyroidism and ophthalmopathy. From germline, CDR1 is MGHRA and CDR2 YSYEKL. The CDR3 has 15 residues. Trimming removed 1 base at V and 2 bases at J, with 12 bases between. Amplified TCR beta CDR3 regions derived from RNA transcripts. TCR CDR3 underwent first-round RT-PCR with the HTBI primer set. TCRdb re-called the multiplex PCR reads with MiXCR, one entry per CDR3 protein. The profile shows 700,000 to 950,000 distinct CDR3 sequences, about a third of them singletons. Hyperthyroidism patients were newly diagnosed, had disease duration under 2 months, and were aged 18 to 65 years. PBMCs came from about 10 ml fresh peripheral blood.

The sequence came from a middle-aged woman with Graves' hyperthyroidism. Sequencing used blood. The chain is built from TRBV4-1 and TRBJ2-7; D is unclear. In DNA, the CDR3 is TGCGCCAGCAGCCAAGGTAGCCCGAAAACCTACGAGCAGTACTTC. It is translated as CASSQGSPKTYEQYF.